Presented here are 29 T cell receptor beta chains from one specimen sequenced in a study of cytomegalovirus exposure and HLA in healthy donors. The primer mix had 60 Vbeta and 13 Jbeta primers. The table came from immunoSEQ multiplex PCR; TCRdb's copy has only in-frame clones and leaves some out. The sample has about 110,000 clones, 71% seen once. The sample comprised PBMCs. The receptors were sampled from a female donor in good health and CMV-seronegative.

The chain uses TRBV27 and TRBJ1-1; D might be TRBD1 (5 bases). With 3 bases removed from V and 2 bases from J, the gap between germline ends came to 10 bases. Germline V gene data show CDR1 as MNHEY and CDR2 as SMNVEV (reference sequence). CDR3 length equals 14 residues. The CDR3 here is CASSLQGINTEAFF. As DNA, the CDR3 is TGTGCCAGCAGTTTGCAGGGAATAAACACTGAAGCTTTCTTT.

The J gene is TRBJ2-1, the V gene TRBV28; TRBD1 matches at 10 bases. This CDR3 comprises 16 residues. CDR1 is MDHEN and CDR2 is SYDVKM in the germline V gene. With V trimmed by 6 bases and J by 5 bases, 10 bases remained unmatched. The CDR3: CASRDPGTGVDNEQFF. Here the CDR3 DNA reads TGTGCCAGCAGAGACCCAGGGACAGGGGTGGACAATGAGCAGTTCTTC.

The chain is built from TRBV7-2 and TRBJ2-1; 8 bases agree with TRBD2. Germline V gene data show CDR1 as SGHTA and CDR2 as FQGNSA. V gave up 1 base and J gave up 6 bases; unmatched junction bases: 11. This CDR3 has 17 residues. CDR3 amino acids: CASSLDTSGLGVNEQFF. The CDR3 nucleotides read TGTGCCAGCAGCTTAGACACTAGCGGTCTTGGGGTCAATGAGCAGTTCTTC.

CDR3 nucleotide sequence: TGTGCCAGCAGTTCAGGTCTATACTTCACAGATACGCAGTATTTT. Protein sequence: CASSSGLYFTDTQYF. The V call is TRBV27, the J call TRBJ2-3; D is uncertain. Germline loops: CDR1 MNHEY, CDR2 SMNVEV (reference sequence). This CDR3 region has 15 residues. Trimming took off 4 bases at V and 2 bases at J, with 13 bases between the two ends.

V usage is TRBV7-6 and J usage is TRBJ2-2; maybe TRBD1 (6 bases). Looked up from germline, CDR1 is SGHVS and CDR2 is FNYEAQ. V lost 2 bases and J 6 bases, leaving 16 bases between the germline ends. The CDR3 runs 16 residues. CDR3 in DNA: TGTGCCAGCAGCTTATCGGCCAGGGGAATCGCCGGGGAGCTGTTTTTT. Protein product: CASSLSARGIAGELFF.

This clone has just a few counts. CDR3 sequence: CASSPKDGVTNEQFF. In DNA form, the CDR3 reads TGTGCCAGCAGCCCGAAAGACGGAGTAACCAATGAGCAGTTCTTC. The chain employs TRBV4-2 and TRBJ2-1, with unresolved D. The germline gives CDR1 LGHNA, CDR2 YNFKEQ. V was trimmed by 4 bases and J by 6 bases, leaving 16 bases between them. This CDR3 is built from 15 residues.

The chain uses TRBV12-1 and TRBJ1-5; the table names TRBD1, a call not compared with the DNA. TRBV12-1 is shown as a pseudogene. The CDR3 length is 15 residues. DNA for the CDR3: TGTGCCAGCAGCGCGATCAGGGTGAGCAATCAGCCCCAGCATTTT. The encoded protein is CASSAIRVSNQPQHF.

The gene calls are TRBV15 and TRBJ1-5; no firm D call. The CDR3 length is 14 residues. V was pared by 0 bases and J by 9 bases, with 12 bases between. CDR1 is LNHNV, CDR2 YYDKDF, per germline (reference sequence). The CDR3 loop reads CATSRDLEVSPQHF. CDR3 in DNA: TGTGCCACCAGCAGAGATCTTGAGGTCTCGCCCCAGCATTTT.

The chain recombines TRBV6-1 with TRBJ2-1; a possible D gene is TRBD2 (5 bases). The germline CDR1 and CDR2 sequences are MNHNS and SASEGT. V lost 11 bases, J lost 3 bases, and 20 bases lay in between. The CDR3 spans 15 residues. CDR3 residues: CACQRGLFYYNEQFF. CDR3 DNA: TGTGCCTGCCAAAGAGGACTCTTTTACTACAATGAGCAGTTCTTC.

The chain uses TRBV7-9 and TRBJ2-7; 10 nucleotides agree with TRBD1. The J segment lost 7 bases and the V segment lost 3 bases, leaving 9 bases of the junction unmatched. The germline V gene has CDR1 SEHNR and CDR2 FQNEAQ (reference sequence). This CDR3 region has 15 residues. The CDR3 loop reads CASSFTGQGIGEQYF. The CDR3 DNA is TGTGCCAGCAGCTTCACGGGACAGGGGATCGGGGAGCAGTACTTC.

The genes are TRBV9 and TRBJ2-7; 7 bases are shared with TRBD2. The CDR3 consists of 14 residues. The trim removed 2 bases at V and 1 base at J, leaving 3 bases unmatched. CDR1 is SGDLS, CDR2 YYNGEE, per germline. CDR3 nucleotide sequence: TGTGCCAGCAGCGTTAGCGGGCCGTCCTACGAGCAGTACTTC. Its protein product is CASSVSGPSYEQYF.

V gene TRBV5-1 combines with J gene TRBJ2-5; TRBD1 agrees at 7 bases. Per the germline V gene, CDR1 is SGHRS and CDR2 is YFSETQ. The length of the CDR3 is 16 residues. The J segment lost 4 bases and the V segment lost 4 bases, leaving 13 bases of the junction unmatched. DNA of the CDR3: TGCGCCAGCAGCCCGGGCCCACAGGGGACCTCAGAGACCCAGTACTTC. This codes for CASSPGPQGTSETQYF.

This chain connects TRBV4-1 to TRBJ2-2; 7 nucleotides match TRBD2. Looked up from germline, CDR1 is MGHRA and CDR2 is YSYEKL. The CDR3 is 17 residues long. J was trimmed by 1 base and V by 0 bases; bases with no gene match: 5. In DNA form, the CDR3 reads TGCGCCAGCAGCCAAGATAGTCCTAGCGGGAACACCGGGGAGCTGTTTTTT. This sequence encodes CASSQDSPSGNTGELFF.

V is TRBV7-9 and J is TRBJ2-7; TRBD2 agrees at 7 bases. CDR1 is SEHNR and CDR2 is FQNEAQ in the germline V gene (reference sequence). The CDR3 has 15 amino acids. The V gene end was trimmed by 5 bases and the J gene end by 3 bases; junction bases not matched to a gene: 10. The CDR3 region has the DNA TGTGCCAGCAGCCCTGGGCCAGCGGGAAACTACGAGCAGTACTTC. Protein sequence: CASSPGPAGNYEQYF. The full variable domain, its missing parts supplied by reference TRBV7-9 and TRBJ2-7, is DTGVSQNPRHKITKRGQNVTFRCDPISEHNRLYWYRQTLGQGPEFLTYFQNEAQLEKSRLLSDRFSAERPKGSFSTLEIQRTEQGDSAMYLCASSPGPAGNYEQYFGPGTRLTVT.

Only a few counts were recorded for this clone. J is TRBJ2-7 and V is TRBV28; no definite D call. Germline-derived CDR1 and CDR2 are MDHEN and SYDVKM. V was shortened by 5 bases and J by 3 bases, with 11 bases between the two germline ends. There are 13 residues in the CDR3. The CDR3 spells CASSLNNRYEQYF. Written as DNA, the CDR3 is TGTGCCAGCAGTCTCAACAACCGCTACGAGCAGTACTTC.

The chain uses TRBV28 and TRBJ2-4; D gene ambiguous. The CDR3 is 15 residues long. V shed 7 bases and J shed 1 base, with 14 bases lying between them. Germline CDR1 reads MDHEN; CDR2 reads SYDVKM. This chain's CDR3 is CASNPRGWAKNIQYF. CDR3 DNA: TGTGCCAGCAACCCACGTGGCTGGGCCAAAAACATTCAGTACTTC.

This chain links TRBV5-6 with TRBJ1-3; TRBD1 matches 7 bases. CDR3 length: 18 amino acids. CDR1 is SGHDT and CDR2 is YYEEEE in the germline V gene. V lost 4 bases, J lost 0 bases, and 13 bases stayed unmatched. In nucleotides, the CDR3 is TGTGCCAGCAGCCGAGGACAGGTAACCAGATACTCTGGAAACACCATATATTTT. This translates into CASSRGQVTRYSGNTIYF.

A remark on this clone: One end of the junction fails to match germline, which may point to a read error. J is TRBJ2-3 and V is TRBV2, with D perhaps matching TRBD2 (6 bases). Germline lookup yields CDR1 SNHLY and CDR2 FYNNEI. The CDR3 loop spans 11 amino acids. For the CDR3, the DNA is TGCGCCGCGCGGGGTACAGATACGCAGTATTTT. It encodes CAARGTDTQYF.

The V call is TRBV5-1, the J call TRBJ2-1; TRBD1 matches at 10 bases. This CDR3 contains 17 residues. Germline V gene lookup returns CDR1 SGHRS and CDR2 YFSETQ. V dropped 4 bases and J dropped 4; count of bases not matched to a gene: 11. The CDR3 loop is CASSLQAGTGEYNEQFF. CDR3 DNA sequence: TGCGCCAGCAGCCTCCAGGCGGGGACAGGGGAGTACAATGAGCAGTTCTTC.

The genes are TRBV2 and TRBJ2-1; TRBD2 matches at 7 bases. Germline CDR1 and CDR2: SNHLY and FYNNEI. Losses at the gene ends were 4 bases for V and 7 bases for J; bases not matched to a gene: 1. CDR3 length: 12 residues. This CDR3 is CASSGEGNEQFF. CDR3 sequence (DNA): TGTGCCAGCAGTGGGGAGGGAAATGAGCAGTTCTTC.

The rearrangement uses TRBV7-2 and TRBJ1-3, with 9 positions matching TRBD1. There are 16 residues in the CDR3. J lost 1 base, V lost 5 bases, and 6 bases had no gene match. CDR1 is SGHTA and CDR2 is FQGNSA in the germline V gene. The CDR3 sequence: CASSTSGQGSGNTIYF. The DNA for the CDR3 is TGTGCCAGCAGCACCTCGGGACAGGGTTCTGGAAACACCATATATTTT.

This sequence joins TRBV19 and TRBJ2-3; D is perhaps TRBD1 (5 bases). The CDR3 loop spans 14 amino acids. V was trimmed by 5 bases and J by 4 bases, leaving 13 bases between them. The germline CDR1 and CDR2 sequences are LNHDA and SQIVND (reference sequence). The DNA of the CDR3 is TGTGCCAGTAGTCGGGCAGGGATAGCAGATACGCAGTATTTT. It codes for CASSRAGIADTQYF.

The genes are TRBV28 and TRBJ1-1; possibly TRBD1 for D (6 bases). The CDR3 runs 14 residues. Germline assignment: CDR1 MDHEN and CDR2 SYDVKM. Trimming cost V 3 bases and J 10 bases, with 18 bases left between them. The CDR3 sequence: CASSFLIGGGGAFF. CDR3 DNA: TGTGCCAGCAGTTTTTTGATTGGGGGCGGAGGAGCTTTCTTT.

As regards this clone: The sample has other DNA sequences that encode this CDR3 too. This sequence joins TRBV19 and TRBJ1-2; D perhaps matches TRBD1 (5 bases). V lost 4 bases, J lost 4 bases, and 10 bases lay in between. Germline-derived CDR1 and CDR2 are LNHDA and SQIVND (reference sequence). The CDR3 has 13 residues. The CDR3 reads CASSSRDFYGYTF. The CDR3 region has the DNA TGTGCCAGTAGTAGCCGGGACTTCTATGGCTACACCTTC.

CDR3 DNA: TGTGCCAGCAGCTGGAGGCCCGCGGGAGTTGGGGATGAGCAGTTCTTC. The encoded protein is CASSWRPAGVGDEQFF. V usage is TRBV5-5 and J usage is TRBJ2-1, with TRBD2 matching over 7 bases. Germline V gives CDR1 SGHKS, CDR2 YYEKEE (reference sequence). The trim removed 3 bases at V and 8 bases at J, leaving 14 bases unmatched. The CDR3 extends over 16 amino acids.

V is TRBV29-1 and J is TRBJ2-7, with 16 bases matching TRBD2. The CDR3 totals 17 residues. Germline V gives CDR1 SQVTM, CDR2 ANQGSEA. The V segment lost 3 bases and the J segment 0 bases; nucleotides outside the gene matches: 5. The CDR3 bases are TGCAGCGTTGACATGGGGACTAGCGGGAGGGCCTCCTACGAGCAGTACTTC. This encodes CSVDMGTSGRASYEQYF.

The V gene is TRBV7-3, the J gene TRBJ2-2; 8 bases fit TRBD2. In germline, CDR1 is SGHTA, CDR2 FQGTGA. With 5 bases clipped from V and 1 base from J, the junction kept 3 bases outside the gene matches. CDR3 length: 15 amino acids. CDR3 DNA sequence: TGTGCCAGCAGCCCGGGACTAGGGAACACCGGGGAGCTGTTTTTT. It specifies CASSPGLGNTGELFF.

This sequence joins TRBV11-2 and TRBJ2-2; no definite D call. The CDR3 contains 13 residues. Germline values: CDR1 SGHAT, CDR2 FQNNGV. V lost 5 bases and J lost 7, with 11 bases in between. CDR3 nucleotide sequence: TGTGCCAGCAGCCCCTATCTCGACGGGGAGCTGTTTTTT. This encodes CASSPYLDGELFF.

The rearrangement uses TRBV1 and TRBJ1-4; the table calls TRBD1, which could not be checked here. TRBV1 constitutes a pseudogene. There are 18 residues in the CDR3. CDR3 amino acids: CTSSQEVPFRDRGEKLFF. The CDR3 nucleotides read TGCACCAGCAGCCAAGAGGTCCCGTTTCGGGACAGGGGTGAAAAACTGTTTTTT.